The 30 T cell receptor beta chains listed next were all sequenced from one sample in a study of blood T cell repertoires in COVID-19. This table comes from immunoSEQ multiplex PCR, and its TCRdb copy is limited to in-frame clones, with some not included. The profile covers around 220,000 clones, with 82% appearing a single time and roughly 8% taken by the ten largest. Sequenced input: peripheral blood. Source of these receptors: a woman of 80 years or more with COVID-19, enrolled during active disease.

The V and J genes are TRBV5-1 and TRBJ2-7; 9 bases match TRBD2. The V gene's germline CDR1 is SGHRS and CDR2 YFSETQ. This CDR3 comprises 15 residues. J was trimmed by 5 bases and V by 0 bases; bases with no gene match: 6. The CDR3 is CASSLESSGKNEQYF. The CDR3 DNA reads as TGCGCCAGCAGCTTGGAGTCTAGCGGGAAAAACGAGCAGTACTTC. Looking up the rest from reference TRBV5-1 and TRBJ2-7 gives the full variable domain: KAGVTQTPRYLIKTRGQQVTLSCSPISGHRSVSWYQQTPGQGLQFLFEYFSETQRNKGNFPGRFSGRQFSNSRSEMNVSTLELGDSALYLCASSLESSGKNEQYFGPGTRLTVT.

The J gene is TRBJ2-2, the V gene TRBV2, with a possible D match to TRBD2 (5 bases). CDR3 length equals 12 residues. The V end was cut by 8 bases, the J end by 3 bases, with 7 bases between. Germline loops: CDR1 SNHLY, CDR2 FYNNEI. The CDR3 sequence is CASGEHTGELFF. Here the CDR3 DNA reads TGTGCCAGCGGGGAGCACACCGGGGAGCTGTTTTTT.

The rearrangement links TRBV7-3 to TRBJ2-3, with 7 bases lining up with TRBD1. CDR1 is SGHTA, CDR2 FQGTGA, per germline. This CDR3 comprises 13 residues. The junction had 7 bases not matched to a gene; V was cut back by 4 bases and J by 9 bases. The CDR3 here is CASSSHRDSTQYF. In DNA, the CDR3 is TGTGCCAGCAGCTCTCACCGGGACAGCACGCAGTATTTT.

DNA for the CDR3: TGTGCCAGCAGCGCACAGGGGCTTGGCGGGGAGCTGTTTTTT. Its translation is CASSAQGLGGELFF. V is TRBV9 and J is TRBJ2-2; the match to TRBD1 covers 7 bases. Trimming took 3 bases from V and 7 from J; bases not matched to a gene: 6. Germline V gene sequence: CDR1 SGDLS, CDR2 YYNGEE. This CDR3 spans 14 amino acids.

This clone appeared a single time. CDR3 sequence: CASSSRDRGQSPLHF. CDR3 DNA: TGTGCCAGCAGCTCCCGGGACAGGGGGCAATCACCCCTCCACTTT. The gene calls are TRBV5-8 and TRBJ1-6; 12 bases fit TRBD1. Germline CDR1 reads SGHTS; CDR2 reads YDEGEE. This CDR3 region has 15 residues. The V gene end was trimmed by 3 bases and the J gene end by 10 bases; junction bases not matched to a gene: 5.

The gene calls are TRBV7-3 and TRBJ1-1; possible D gene TRBD1, 6 bases. The germline CDR1 and CDR2 sequences are SGHTA and FQGTGA. Trimming stripped 5 bases from V and 4 bases from J, with 14 bases between. There are 14 residues in the CDR3. The CDR3 region is CASSPRTVITEAFF. The CDR3, as DNA: TGTGCCAGCAGCCCCCGGACAGTCATCACTGAAGCTTTCTTT.

The V call is TRBV18, the J call TRBJ1-5; TRBD1 is a possible D gene (6 bases). In germline, CDR1 is KGHSH, CDR2 LQKENI. V dropped 2 bases and J dropped 4 bases, with 15 bases sitting between them. The CDR3 runs to 16 residues. CDR3 sequence reads: CASSPGEPGTNQPQHF. The CDR3 nucleotides read TGTGCCAGCTCACCAGGGGAGCCTGGGACAAATCAGCCCCAGCATTTT.

The CDR3 spells CAWLPGSDTQYF. DNA for the CDR3: TGTGCCTGGCTCCCCGGGTCAGATACGCAGTATTTT. V usage is TRBV30 and J usage is TRBJ2-3; the D is unclear. Trimming pared 5 bases from V and 4 bases from J, leaving 10 bases between. The CDR3 is 12 residues long. CDR1 GTSNPN and CDR2 SVGIG come from the germline V gene (reference sequence).

The rearrangement uses TRBV5-6 and TRBJ1-1, with D perhaps matching TRBD1 (5 bases). The CDR3 is 15 amino acids. V was clipped by 2 bases and J by 5 bases, with 16 bases between them. Germline CDR1 is SGHDT and CDR2 is YYEEEE. The CDR3, as DNA: TGTGCCAGCAGCTTCGGGACGGGAGGGCTTACTGAAGCTTTCTTT. Its translation is CASSFGTGGLTEAFF. The variable domain in full, completed from reference TRBV5-6 and TRBJ1-1, reads DAGVTQSPTHLIKTRGQQVTLRCSPKSGHDTVSWYQQALGQGPQFIFQYYEEEERQRGNFPDRFSGHQFPNYSSELNVNALLLGDSALYLCASSFGTGGLTEAFFGQGTRLTVV.

This clone appeared once. The same CDR3 arises from other DNA sequences in this sample as well. The chain is built from TRBV7-9 and TRBJ1-1, with D possibly matching TRBD1 (5 bases). The V and J ends lost 5 bases and 1 base respectively, with 8 bases between them. The CDR3 length is 13 residues. Germline V gives CDR1 SEHNR, CDR2 FQNEAQ (reference sequence). CDR3 region: CASSLGQNTEAFF. The CDR3 coding sequence is TGTGCCAGCAGCCTCGGACAGAACACTGAAGCTTTCTTT.

This rearrangement joins TRBV11-1 to TRBJ1-6; a weak D match, TRBD1 (6 bases). The germline CDR1 and CDR2 sequences are SGHAT and FQDESV (reference sequence). The CDR3 length is 13 residues. V dropped 4 bases and J dropped 9 bases, with 10 bases sitting between them. The CDR3 DNA reads as TGTGCCAGCAGCTCCGGACAGCGTTCACCCCTCCACTTT. Translated, it gives CASSSGQRSPLHF.

This chain connects TRBV6-5 to TRBJ1-5; 7 bases match TRBD1. Losses at the gene ends were 9 bases for V and 4 bases for J; bases not matched to a gene: 9. CDR1 and CDR2 (germline): MNHEY, SVGAGI. CDR3 length: 14 amino acids. The CDR3 region has the DNA TGTGCCAGTCAAGAGGGGGCCAAAAATCAGCCCCAGCATTTT. Amino acid sequence: CASQEGAKNQPQHF.

The table lists this clone with a count of one. The J gene is TRBJ1-2, the V gene TRBV18; TRBD1 matches 7 bases. V shed 5 bases, J shed 4 bases, and the junction held 7 bases outside the gene matches. Per germline, CDR1 KGHSH and CDR2 LQKENI. The CDR3 extends over 14 amino acids. The CDR3 nucleotides read TGTGCCAGCTCATCACAGGGGAAGGGCTATGGCTACACCTTC. Translation: CASSSQGKGYGYTF.

This clone was observed a handful of times. The chain joins TRBV3-1 (or the pseudogene TRBV3-2) to TRBJ1-1; D gene uncertain. This CDR3 contains 13 residues. The germline gives CDR1 LGHDT, CDR2 YNNKEL (reference sequence). Trimming left V 7 bases short and J 5 bases short, with 14 bases between. CDR3 loop: CASILSRGTEAFF. The CDR3, as DNA: TGTGCCAGCATCTTGTCTAGAGGGACTGAAGCTTTCTTT.

V usage is TRBV15 and J usage is TRBJ2-7; D perhaps matches TRBD1 (6 bases). CDR1 is LNHNV and CDR2 is YYDKDF in the germline V gene (reference sequence). There are 16 residues in the CDR3. V shed 0 bases and J shed 0 bases, with 12 bases lying between them. The CDR3: CATSRDTGSFSYEQYF. In nucleotides, the CDR3 is TGTGCCACCAGCAGAGATACAGGGTCGTTCTCCTACGAGCAGTACTTC.

V gene TRBV28 combines with J gene TRBJ2-3, with TRBD2 matching over 9 bases. Looked up from germline, CDR1 is MDHEN and CDR2 is SYDVKM. The CDR3 runs 16 residues. V lost 5 bases to trimming and J lost 4 bases; unmatched junction nucleotides: 10. Here the CDR3 DNA reads TGTGCCAGCAGTCCCCGAGGAGCGGGAGGCCCAGATACGCAGTATTTT. It is translated as CASSPRGAGGPDTQYF.

The genes are TRBV7-2 and TRBJ1-1; 7 bases align to TRBD1. CDR1 SGHTA and CDR2 FQGNSA come from the germline V gene. This CDR3 contains 14 residues. J lost 4 bases, V lost 5 bases, and 7 bases had no gene match. The CDR3 is CASSKSTGITEAFF. CDR3 sequence (DNA): TGTGCCAGCAGCAAATCGACAGGGATCACTGAAGCTTTCTTT.

About this clone: Sequence at one end of the junction differs from germline and may be a read error. The chain employs TRBV7-7 and TRBJ2-5; a possible D gene is TRBD1 (6 bases). The CDR3 has 16 amino acids. The germline CDR1 and CDR2 sequences are SSHAT and FNYEAQ (reference sequence). The DNA of the CDR3 is TGTGCTAGCAGCTTTGGGTACGAGGACAGTCAAGAGACCCAGTACTTC. It specifies CASSFGYEDSQETQYF.

The chain combines TRBV3-1 (or the pseudogene TRBV3-2) with TRBJ1-2; 7 bases agree with TRBD1. V lost 8 bases to trimming and J lost 7 bases; unmatched junction nucleotides: 13. Germline CDR1 reads LGHDT; CDR2 reads YNNKEL (reference sequence). The CDR3 runs 14 residues. For the CDR3, the DNA is TGTGCCAGCGGCCTCGTAGGGGGCGCGGGTGGCTACACCTTC. The encoded protein is CASGLVGGAGGYTF.

The chain carries TRBV7-3 and TRBJ2-7, with D possibly being TRBD1 (5 bases). This CDR3 region has 14 residues. Trimming left V 8 bases short and J 3 bases short, with 17 bases between. The germline gives CDR1 SGHTA, CDR2 FQGTGA. The CDR3 region has the DNA TGTGCCAGCGGACATTTAGCAGACCACTACGAGCAGTACTTC. Translating it yields CASGHLADHYEQYF.

This clone was seen a handful of times. The genes are TRBV9 and TRBJ1-5; tentative D call: TRBD1 (6 bases). Between the trimmed V and J ends, which lost 4 bases and 1 base, there was a span of 9 bases. Per the germline V gene, CDR1 is SGDLS and CDR2 is YYNGEE. The CDR3 runs 14 residues. CDR3: CASSSTGSNQPQHF. DNA of the CDR3: TGTGCCAGCAGCTCGACAGGAAGCAATCAGCCCCAGCATTTT.

In this sample, this clone turned up a few times. CDR3 residues: CASSLQETQYF. The CDR3 nucleotides are TGTGCCAGCAGTTTGCAGGAGACCCAGTACTTC. The chain combines TRBV12-3 or TRBV12-4 with TRBJ2-5; D is undetermined. The CDR3 spans 11 residues. The V end lost 3 bases, the J end lost 5 bases, and 4 bases lay between the germline ends.

This clone was seen a handful of times. CDR3 DNA sequence: TGTGCCAGCAGGCGAGGTTACGACAGATACACTGAAGCTTTCTTT. Amino acids: CASRRGYDRYTEAFF. The V and J genes are TRBV6-5 and TRBJ1-1; TRBD1 might be the D (5 bases). The V end lost 6 bases, the J end lost 3 bases, and 17 bases lay between the germline ends. This CDR3 contains 15 residues. The germline V gene has CDR1 MNHEY and CDR2 SVGAGI.

This clone was seen only a few times. This chain uses TRBV5-6 with TRBJ2-5, with 7 bases identical to TRBD1. CDR1 and CDR2 from the germline V gene are SGHDT and YYEEEE. V trimming: 5 bases; J trimming: 2 bases; junction bases outside the gene matches: 6. This CDR3 has 14 amino acids. CDR3 residues: CASSFDRVQETQYF. The CDR3 DNA sequence: TGTGCCAGCAGTTTTGACAGGGTTCAAGAGACCCAGTACTTC.

The count of this clone is one. The chain links TRBV18 to TRBJ1-1; 8 positions agree with TRBD1. The V gene's germline CDR1 is KGHSH and CDR2 LQKENI. This CDR3 has 13 residues. V shed 5 bases, J shed 8 bases, and the junction held 7 bases outside the gene matches. For the CDR3, the DNA is TGTGCCAGCTCAGTCGGGACAGGACAAGAAGCTTTCTTT. It encodes CASSVGTGQEAFF.

The chain joins TRBV5-4 to TRBJ1-6, with 8 positions matching TRBD1. V was pared by 5 bases and J by 6 bases, with 7 bases of the junction left unmatched. The CDR3 runs 15 residues. From germline, CDR1 is SGHNT and CDR2 YYREEE (reference sequence). DNA for the CDR3: TGTGCCAGCAGGTGGCAGGGGGCGAGTAATTCACCCCTCCACTTT. Translated, it gives CASRWQGASNSPLHF.

The gene calls are TRBV11-3 and TRBJ2-1; no reliable D call. CDR3 length: 13 residues. Germline values: CDR1 SGHNT, CDR2 YENEEA. Trimming left V 1 base short and J 9 bases short, with 10 bases between. This chain's CDR3 is CASSLVRSAEQFF. The DNA for the CDR3 is TGTGCCAGCAGCTTAGTCAGGTCGGCTGAGCAGTTCTTC.

The J gene is TRBJ1-1, the V gene TRBV19; the match to TRBD1 covers 7 bases. Germline trimming cut 6 bases from V and 1 base from J; bases unmatched to any gene: 5. Per germline, CDR1 LNHDA and CDR2 SQIVND (reference sequence). The CDR3 consists of 14 residues. The CDR3 loop reads CASSPGGRNTEAFF. The CDR3 DNA reads as TGTGCCAGTAGCCCAGGGGGTCGGAACACTGAAGCTTTCTTT.

The chain employs TRBV3-1 (or the pseudogene TRBV3-2) and TRBJ2-1, with 9 bases that match TRBD1. Germline-derived CDR1 and CDR2 are LGHDT and YNNKEL (reference sequence). Losses at the gene ends were 4 bases for V and 9 bases for J; bases not matched to a gene: 4. This CDR3 comprises 13 residues. DNA of the CDR3: TGTGCCAGCAGCCCGGGACAGGGCCTTGAGCAGTTCTTC. This gives the protein CASSPGQGLEQFF.

The rearrangement uses TRBV7-8 and TRBJ1-1, with D unclear. Germline values: CDR1 SGHVS, CDR2 FQNEAQ. The length of the CDR3 is 14 residues. The V and J ends lost 5 bases and 3 bases respectively, with 13 bases between them. The CDR3 coding sequence is TGTGCCAGCAGCCCATATTCACAGTACACTGAAGCTTTCTTT. Residues: CASSPYSQYTEAFF.